The rows below give T cell receptor beta chains drawn from one sample of a study of multiple sclerosis patients with progressive multifocal leukoencephalopathy. Measured with immunoSEQ multiplex PCR; TCRdb has only the in-frame clones, and not every one. The sample includes over 20,000 clones, 85% to 95% seen only once; the top ten take around 2%. Sample: PBMCs, taken from a patient treated with natalizumab. These receptors originate from a man aged 25-45 years with multiple sclerosis. Both conserved end residues are part of each CDR3. A D gene is named only where the DNA matches it firmly. Part of the rows lack a size; the others show once, few, many or a class for expanded clones.

D gene	V gene	clone size	J gene	CDR3 protein	CDR3 DNA
TRBD1	TRBV19	NA	TRBJ1-5	CASSDRGGNQPQHF	TGTGCCAGTAGTGACAGGGGAGGCAATCAGCCCCAGCATTTT
TRBD1	TRBV18	NA	TRBJ2-1	CASSPRDRGLVEQFF	TGTGCCAGCTCACCACGAGACAGGGGGCTCGTTGAGCAGTTCTTC
NA	TRBV7-9	NA	TRBJ2-5	CASSTSGASVGETQYF	TGTGCCAGCAGCACCTCCGGGGCTAGCGTTGGAGAGACCCAGTACTTC
TRBD2	TRBV10-1	NA	TRBJ2-1	CASTLAGDYNEQFF	TGCGCCAGCACCCTAGCGGGAGATTATAATGAGCAGTTCTTC
NA	TRBV6-5	NA	TRBJ2-2	CASSRRTENTGELFF	TGTGCCAGCAGCCGCCGGACAGAAAACACCGGGGAGCTGTTTTTT
TRBD2	TRBV5-1	NA	TRBJ2-5	CASSWAAGGAQYF	TGCGCCAGCAGCTGGGCGGCGGGAGGGGCCCAGTACTTC
NA	TRBV5-1	NA	TRBJ2-7	CASRGASLSYEQYF	TGCGCCAGCAGGGGGGCTAGCCTCTCCTACGAGCAGTACTTC
TRBD1	TRBV18	NA	TRBJ2-4	CASSQNRGTGPRNIQYF	TGTGCCAGCTCACAGAACAGGGGGACTGGTCCGAGGAACATTCAGTACTTC
NA	TRBV6-6	NA	TRBJ2-5	CASSPLGLAKQETQYF	TGTGCCAGCAGTCCTCTGGGGCTAGCGAAACAAGAGACCCAGTACTTC
TRBD1	TRBV19	NA	TRBJ1-2	CASRDRGYGYTF	TGTGCCAGTAGGGACAGGGGCTATGGCTACACCTTC
TRBD1	TRBV29-1	NA	TRBJ1-2	CSVLPGTGGRGSSGYTF	TGCAGCGTGCTCCCCGGGACAGGGGGCCGGGGGTCGAGTGGCTACACCTTC
NA	TRBV10-1	NA	TRBJ2-3	CASSEKRQSTDTQYF	TGCGCCAGCAGTGAGAAAAGGCAAAGCACAGATACGCAGTATTTT
NA	TRBV6-5	NA	TRBJ1-5	CASSYSGGHLQPQHF	TGTGCCAGCAGTTACTCCGGGGGACATCTCCAACCCCAGCATTTT
NA	TRBV4-1	NA	TRBJ2-2	CASSPRRGNTGELFF	TGCGCCAGCAGCCCCCGGCGGGGGAACACCGGGGAGCTGTTTTTT
TRBD1	TRBV15	once	TRBJ1-1	CATSILKGQGNTEAFF	TGTGCCACCAGCATCCTAAAGGGACAGGGCAACACTGAAGCTTTCTTT
TRBD1	TRBV18	NA	TRBJ1-5	CASSATIDRAFQPQHF	TGTGCCAGCTCAGCAACAATTGACAGGGCCTTCCAGCCCCAGCATTTT
TRBD2	TRBV29-1	NA	TRBJ2-1	CSVALLAGDNEQFF	TGCAGCGTTGCTTTATTAGCGGGAGACAATGAGCAGTTCTTC
TRBD2	TRBV10-3	NA	TRBJ2-3	CAISSTSGSTDTQYF	TGTGCCATCAGTAGTACTAGCGGAAGCACAGATACGCAGTATTTT
TRBD1	TRBV27	NA	TRBJ2-7	CASTPKDRGIYEQYF	TGTGCCAGCACTCCTAAGGACAGGGGGATCTACGAGCAGTACTTC
NA	TRBV4-1	NA	TRBJ1-6	CASSHPGDSPLHF	TGCGCCAGCAGCCACCCAGGAGATTCACCCCTCCACTTT